The source of this TCR beta chain is a study of human T cells and chemical hapten exposure. Trimming removed 2 bases from V and 3 bases from J, with 12 bases in between. This CDR3 has 15 amino acids. Germline values: CDR1 MNHNS, CDR2 SASEGT. Original processing methods: Samples had a median of 95,638 TCRs, ranging about 20,000 to 700,000. One entry per CDR3 protein, called by TCRdb with MiXCR from the RACE reads. The V and J calls, along with clone size, are taken from TCRdb and not from the paper's own processing. This sample has 65,000 to 90,000 distinct CDR3 sequences, with 12% to 15% found just once. Findings of the study overall: Expanded TCRs clustered into significantly more large CDR3 similarity groups than controls, the analysis revealed.

Time point indicated: pre-sensitization, week 0. The treatment is: therapeutic diphenylcyclopropenone sensitization with weekly scalp DPC. Patients had alopecia, were aged 18 to 70, and were not pregnant. Unfractionated whole blood served as the source for total RNA extraction. In this sample, this clonotype turned up a few times. Its antigen is still unknown. Specimen: whole blood, collected in connection with sensitization to the hapten diphenylcyclopropenone (DPC). V gene TRBV6-1 combines with J gene TRBJ2-3, with D possibly called TRBD1 or TRBD2 (5 bases each). This clonotype was obtained from a woman aged 45-60 years with alopecia areata. Some clones in this sample may be carry-over from other donors' samples. CDR3 residues: CASSELSWGTDTQYF. CDR3 sequence (DNA): TGTGCCAGCAGTGAATTATCCTGGGGGACAGATACGCAGTATTTT.